This entry features one TCR beta chain sequence. This sample stems from a study of T cell changes during pregnancy in multiple sclerosis. Here immunoSEQ multiplex PCR was the method, and the copy in TCRdb shows in-frame clones only, minus some. The table records some 93,000 clones, 92% of them present only once. V lost 0 bases and J lost 4, with 17 bases in between. CDR1 SGHRS and CDR2 YFSETQ come from the germline V gene. This CDR3 has 17 amino acids. The source material was peripheral blood, sampled after pregnancy. The chain carries TRBV5-1 and TRBJ2-1, with D possibly TRBD2 on 7 matching bases. The source of this sequence is a female donor with multiple sclerosis, enrolled in a pregnancy study. Here the CDR3 DNA reads TGCGCCAGCAGCTTGGTCCGGGGGGCCGTAACTTACAATGAGCAGTTCTTC. It codes for CASSLVRGAVTYNEQFF.